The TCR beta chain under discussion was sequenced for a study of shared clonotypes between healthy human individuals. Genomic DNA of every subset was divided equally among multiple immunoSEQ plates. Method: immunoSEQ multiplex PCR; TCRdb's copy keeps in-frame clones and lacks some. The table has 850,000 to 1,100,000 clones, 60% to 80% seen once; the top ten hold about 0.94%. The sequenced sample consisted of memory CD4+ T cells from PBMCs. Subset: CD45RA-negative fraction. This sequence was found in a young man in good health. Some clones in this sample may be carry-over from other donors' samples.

CDR3 sequence: CASSFGSQGPAFF. CDR3 coding DNA: TGTGCCAGCAGCTTCGGGTCACAAGGGCCAGCTTTCTTT. The chain couples TRBV7-9 to TRBJ1-1, with D unclear. The germline gives CDR1 SEHNR, CDR2 FQNEAQ (reference sequence). Between the trimmed V and J ends, which lost 3 bases and 10 bases, there was a span of 15 bases. CDR3 size: 13 residues.